A single sample is the source of the 13 T cell receptor beta chains below, sequenced in a study of metastatic and nonmetastatic thyroid tumors. TCRdb re-called clones via MiXCR from the PCR reads. Among 65,000 to 70,000 clones, 14% were seen once, and the ten largest hold approximately 7%. Patients were all untreated before their thyroid surgery. Sequencing was carried out using blood. These receptors were taken from a male donor with papillary thyroid cancer or a benign thyroid nodule (not recorded which). Some clones in this sample may be carry-over from other donors' samples.

The V call is TRBV20-1, the J call TRBJ2-1; 10 bases are shared with TRBD2. Germline CDR1 and CDR2: DFQATT and SNEGSKA (reference sequence). The trim removed 4 bases at V and 7 bases at J, leaving 16 bases unmatched. The CDR3 extends over 17 amino acids. The CDR3 loop is CSANGLAGEIFRNEQFF. For the CDR3, the DNA is TGCAGTGCTAATGGCCTAGCGGGAGAGATTTTTAGAAATGAGCAGTTCTTC.

This clone was picked up many times. At one end, the junction sequence differs from germline, possibly due to a read error. The chain is built from TRBV25-1 and TRBJ2-5, with D uncertain. This CDR3 region has 11 residues. Looked up from germline, CDR1 is MGHDK and CDR2 is SYGVNS. CDR3 protein: CASSDQKTQYF. CDR3 sequence (DNA): TGTGCCAGCAGTGACCAAAAGACCCAGTACTTC.

Comment on this clone: A much larger clone lies one base from this, so it may be a read error. The final CDR3 position lacks the conserved phenylalanine or tryptophan, pointing to a likely read error. V usage is TRBV25-1 and J usage is TRBJ2-7; perhaps TRBD2 as D (6 bases). V lost 6 bases, J lost 3 bases, and 6 bases lay in between. CDR3 length: 11 amino acids. Germline V gene sequence: CDR1 MGHDK, CDR2 SYGVNS. In nucleotides, the CDR3 is TGTGCCAGCAGGGACTACTACGAGCAGTACCTC. As protein: CASRDYYEQYL.

This clone was counted a few times. One base away lies a much larger clone, so this may be a sequencing read error. The limits of the CDR3 on the DNA are not certain, so only TCRdb's listed CDR3 is given. The rearrangement links TRBV28 to TRBJ2-5; TRBD1 is the table's D call, not checked against the DNA. Germline V gene lookup returns CDR1 MDHEN and CDR2 SYDVKM. The CDR3 spans 15 amino acids, including both terminal residues. The CDR3 reads CASILGTGSEETQYF.

Note on this clone: This could be a read error, since a much larger clone is one nucleotide away. The sample carries other DNA sequences with the same CDR3. The chain carries TRBV29-1 and TRBJ2-2; TRBD2 agrees at 8 bases. CDR3 size: 14 residues. CDR1 is SQVTM and CDR2 is ANQGSEA in the germline V gene. Germline trimming cut 6 bases from V and 0 bases from J; bases unmatched to any gene: 3. CDR3 bases: TGCAGCGTCGCGGGGGGCTCGAACACCGGGGAGCTGTTTTTT. This gives the protein CSVAGGSNTGELFF.

This clone was detected many times. Other DNA sequences in the same sample also yield this CDR3. V gene TRBV12-3 or TRBV12-4 combines with J gene TRBJ2-6, with no clear D. The germline V and J ends were trimmed by 5 bases and 0 bases, with 11 bases remaining between them. This CDR3 is built from 16 residues. The CDR3 DNA sequence: TGTGCCAGCAGTCAAATTGACATCTCTGGGGCCAACGTCCTGACTTTC. Its protein product is CASSQIDISGANVLTF.

This clone was observed many times. The chain uses TRBV4-3 and TRBJ1-6; a possible D gene is TRBD1 (5 bases). The CDR3 loop spans 15 amino acids. CDR1 and CDR2 from the germline V gene are LGHNA and YSLEER. V was cut by 0 bases and J by 6 bases, with 9 bases left in between. CDR3 coding DNA: TGCGCCAGCAGCCAAGATGGGGCTATTAATTCACCCCTCCACTTT. It yields the protein CASSQDGAINSPLHF.

This clone was recorded many times. The genes are TRBV5-4 and TRBJ1-2; D uncertain. The germline gives CDR1 SGHNT, CDR2 YYREEE (reference sequence). The CDR3 is 13 residues long. V dropped 0 bases and J dropped 8 bases, with 11 bases sitting between them. The CDR3 sequence: CASSLAGKDGYTF. CDR3 nucleotide sequence: TGTGCCAGCAGCTTGGCCGGGAAGGACGGCTACACCTTC.

Remarks on this clone: With a much larger clone just one base away, this may be a read error. Other DNA sequences of this sample code for an identical CDR3. The chain links TRBV9 to TRBJ2-5; 15 bases align to TRBD2. The ends lost 1 base at V and 4 bases at J; junction bases unmatched: 8. CDR1 is SGDLS, CDR2 YYNGEE, per germline. The CDR3 is 18 amino acids. The CDR3 sequence: CASSVFSPGLAGGETQYF. In nucleotides, the CDR3 is TGTGCCAGCAGCGTATTTAGTCCGGGACTAGCGGGGGGAGAGACCCAGTACTTC.

On this clone: The junction differs from germline at one of its ends, possibly a read error. The chain recombines TRBV27 with TRBJ2-5, with D tentatively TRBD2 (6 bases). The CDR3 sequence is 15 residues long. CDR1 MNHEY and CDR2 SMNVEV come from the germline V gene (reference sequence). Here the CDR3 DNA reads TGTGCCAGCAGGCCAATGGGACTGCCGGGGGAGACCCCGTACTTC. This gives the protein CASRPMGLPGETPYF.

In its sample, this clone was seen a few times. Other DNA sequences within the sample encode an identical CDR3. CDR3 bases: TGCGCCAGCAGCTTGGCGGGGAACTCCTACGAGCAGTACTTC. Its translation: CASSLAGNSYEQYF. The V and J genes are TRBV5-1 and TRBJ2-7; tentative D call: TRBD2 (5 bases). The CDR3 runs 14 residues. V was shortened by 0 bases and J by 0 bases, with 7 bases between the two germline ends. The germline V gene has CDR1 SGHRS and CDR2 YFSETQ.

A remark on this clone: Relative to the germline gene, one junction end is altered; a read error may explain this. V usage is TRBV27 and J usage is TRBJ1-2, with 8 bases identical to TRBD1. Germline CDR1 is MNHEY and CDR2 is SMNVEV (reference sequence). The CDR3 has 14 amino acids. The CDR3 region has the DNA TGTGCCAGCATCGCGCAGGGGGCTAACTATGTCTACACCTTC. It encodes CASIAQGANYVYTF.

This clone turned up a few times. V is TRBV19 and J is TRBJ1-5, with 7 bases matching TRBD1. With V trimmed by 7 bases and J by 6 bases, 6 bases remained unmatched. CDR3 size: 13 residues. Germline V gene lookup returns CDR1 LNHDA and CDR2 SQIVND (reference sequence). The CDR3 DNA reads TGTGCCAGTACCGACAGGGAAGGTCAGCCCCAGCATTTT. Encoded protein: CASTDREGQPQHF.